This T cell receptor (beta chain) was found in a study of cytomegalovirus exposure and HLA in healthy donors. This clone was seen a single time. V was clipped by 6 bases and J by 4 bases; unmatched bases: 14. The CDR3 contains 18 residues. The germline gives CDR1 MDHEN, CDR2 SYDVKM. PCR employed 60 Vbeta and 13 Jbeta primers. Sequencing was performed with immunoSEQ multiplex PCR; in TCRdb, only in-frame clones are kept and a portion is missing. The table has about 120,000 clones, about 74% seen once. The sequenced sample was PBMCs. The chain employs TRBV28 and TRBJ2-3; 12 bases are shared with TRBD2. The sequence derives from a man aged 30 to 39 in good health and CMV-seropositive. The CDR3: CASSILGASGGAADTQYF. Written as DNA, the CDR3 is TGTGCCAGCAGCATCCTAGGGGCTAGCGGGGGGGCGGCAGATACGCAGTATTTT.